This T cell receptor beta chain was identified during a study of blood T cell repertoires in COVID-19. The CDR3 is 15 amino acids. CDR1 is GTSNPN and CDR2 is SVGIG in the germline V gene (reference sequence). V gave up 3 bases and J gave up 8 bases; unmatched junction bases: 8. Sequencing was performed with immunoSEQ multiplex PCR; in TCRdb, only in-frame clones are kept and a portion is missing. Of more than 150,000 clones listed, more than 75% are singletons. This TCR came from a man in his 60s who had been exposed to COVID-19. The sequenced material came from PBMCs or T cells enriched from blood (not recorded which). The J gene is TRBJ1-6, the V gene TRBV30, with 9 bases fitting TRBD1. The CDR3 DNA reads as TGTGCCTGGAGCGGGACAGGGAGAATGGATTCACCCCTCCACTTT. Amino acids: CAWSGTGRMDSPLHF.